A selection of T cell receptor beta chains follows, all from one sample in a study of shared clonotypes between healthy human individuals. The assay was immunoSEQ multiplex PCR, and TCRdb's table has in-frame clones only and misses some. The table shows over 2 million clones, with approximately 90% occurring only once. The sequenced sample consisted of naive CD4+ T cells from PBMCs. The receptors derive from a man younger than 35 in good health. Some clones in this sample may be carry-over from other donors' samples. Both conserved end residues are part of each CDR3. The D gene is left open where the match is weak. Clone size is shown for a subset of rows, as once, few, many or a class of expanded clone.

clone size: NA; D gene: TRBD1; V gene: TRBV6-1; J gene: TRBJ2-7; CDR3 DNA: TGTGCCAGCCTCAAAAGGGACAGAGCTCTACGAGAGCAGTACTTC; CDR3 protein: CASLKRDRALREQYF
clone size: NA; D gene: TRBD1; V gene: TRBV2; J gene: TRBJ1-5; CDR3 DNA: TGTGCCAGCAGTGAGACAGGGTTTGGTCAGCCCCAGCATTTT; CDR3 protein: CASSETGFGQPQHF
clone size: once; D gene: NA; V gene: TRBV28; J gene: TRBJ2-3; CDR3 DNA: TGTGCCAGCAGTTTGGGGGGAGTTATTGATACGCAGTATTTT; CDR3 protein: CASSLGGVIDTQYF
clone size: NA; D gene: NA; V gene: TRBV7-3; J gene: TRBJ2-5; CDR3 DNA: TGTGCCAGCAGCTTATGGGGGGATCGGGAGACCCAGTACTTC; CDR3 protein: CASSLWGDRETQYF
clone size: NA; D gene: TRBD1; V gene: TRBV19; J gene: TRBJ1-5; CDR3 DNA: TGTGCCAGTAGTTCGCCCGGGACAGGATATCAGCCCCAGCATTTT; CDR3 protein: CASSSPGTGYQPQHF
clone size: NA; D gene: TRBD2; V gene: TRBV13; J gene: TRBJ2-5; CDR3 DNA: TGTGCCAGCAGCCCAAGTATGTTTGCGGGAGCGGACTTAGGGCGGGAGACCCAGTACTTC; CDR3 protein: CASSPSMFAGADLGRETQYF
clone size: few; D gene: NA; V gene: TRBV25-1; J gene: TRBJ1-4; CDR3 DNA: TGTGCCAGCAGTGACTGGGGCATGCGTGAAAAACTGTTTTTT; CDR3 protein: CASSDWGMREKLFF
clone size: NA; D gene: NA; V gene: TRBV30; J gene: TRBJ1-2; CDR3 DNA: TGTGCCTGGAGTGTTAAGGGCCGCCTGGGGTATGGCTACACCTTC; CDR3 protein: CAWSVKGRLGYGYTF
clone size: NA; D gene: TRBD1; V gene: TRBV6-6; J gene: TRBJ2-5; CDR3 DNA: TGTGCCAGCAGTTGGGGCAGGGGGCGGGAGACCCAGTACTTC; CDR3 protein: CASSWGRGRETQYF
clone size: NA; D gene: NA; V gene: TRBV2; J gene: TRBJ1-1; CDR3 DNA: TGTGCCAGCAGTGAATGGGCCAGAGGCTTGAACACTGAAGCTTTCTTT; CDR3 protein: CASSEWARGLNTEAFF
clone size: NA; D gene: NA; V gene: TRBV27; J gene: TRBJ1-4; CDR3 DNA: TGTGCCAGCAGTCGGACCGGGCACCGGGGGGAAAAACTGTTTTTT; CDR3 protein: CASSRTGHRGEKLFF
clone size: NA; D gene: TRBD1; V gene: TRBV11-2; J gene: TRBJ1-1; CDR3 DNA: TGTGCCAGCAGCTTACAGGGGGCGATGAACACTGAAGCTTTCTTT; CDR3 protein: CASSLQGAMNTEAFF
clone size: NA; D gene: NA; V gene: TRBV18; J gene: TRBJ1-1; CDR3 DNA: TGTGCCAGCTCACTGAGACAGGATCTTAACACTGAAGCTTTCTTT; CDR3 protein: CASSLRQDLNTEAFF
clone size: NA; D gene: NA; V gene: TRBV14; J gene: TRBJ1-4; CDR3 DNA: TGTGCCAGCAGCCGAACTTGGGGGGCGAAACTGTTTTTT; CDR3 protein: CASSRTWGAKLFF
clone size: NA; D gene: NA; V gene: TRBV6-1; J gene: TRBJ1-2; CDR3 DNA: TGTGCCAGCAGTGAAGCTACCATCACAGTGGGCTACACCTTC; CDR3 protein: CASSEATITVGYTF
clone size: once; D gene: TRBD1; V gene: TRBV29-1; J gene: TRBJ1-3; CDR3 DNA: TGCAGCGTTAGACAGGGGAAAGCGTCTGGAAACACCATATATTTT; CDR3 protein: CSVRQGKASGNTIYF
clone size: NA; D gene: NA; V gene: TRBV2; J gene: TRBJ2-7; CDR3 DNA: TGTGCCAGCATCTTAGGCCCGGGGGAGCAGTACTTC; CDR3 protein: CASILGPGEQYF
clone size: NA; D gene: NA; V gene: TRBV7-9; J gene: TRBJ1-2; CDR3 DNA: TGTGCCAGCGGTCACGTTTACTATGGCTACACCTTC; CDR3 protein: CASGHVYYGYTF
clone size: few; D gene: NA; V gene: TRBV7-2; J gene: TRBJ1-4; CDR3 DNA: TGTGCCAGCAGCCGTGGGGTTTTCGAAAAACTGTTTTTT; CDR3 protein: CASSRGVFEKLFF
clone size: NA; D gene: NA; V gene: TRBV2; J gene: TRBJ1-4; CDR3 DNA: TGTGCCAGTTTAGCTGGACGACAGATGAATGAAAAACTGTTTTTT; CDR3 protein: CASLAGRQMNEKLFF
clone size: NA; D gene: NA; V gene: TRBV20-1; J gene: TRBJ2-3; CDR3 DNA: TGCAGTGCTAGTGCTCAGAATACGCAGTATTTT; CDR3 protein: CSASAQNTQYF
clone size: once; D gene: NA; V gene: TRBV10-3; J gene: TRBJ1-2; CDR3 DNA: TGTGCCATCAGAAGACCGGGCCAAGGACCAGACGATGGCTACACCTTC; CDR3 protein: CAIRRPGQGPDDGYTF
clone size: NA; D gene: TRBD2; V gene: TRBV5-1; J gene: TRBJ2-1; CDR3 DNA: TGCGCCAGCAGCTTGGGGCGAGCGGGAGTGTGGAGTGAGCAGTTCTTC; CDR3 protein: CASSLGRAGVWSEQFF
clone size: NA; D gene: TRBD2; V gene: TRBV5-1; J gene: TRBJ2-1; CDR3 DNA: TGCGCCAGCAGCTACGGACTAGCGGGAACCTCCTACAATGAGCAGTTCTTC; CDR3 protein: CASSYGLAGTSYNEQFF
clone size: NA; D gene: TRBD1; V gene: TRBV6-5; J gene: TRBJ1-5; CDR3 DNA: TGTGCCAGCAGCCGGACAGGGGGGGTAGAGCCCCAGCATTTT; CDR3 protein: CASSRTGGVEPQHF
clone size: NA; D gene: NA; V gene: TRBV10-1; J gene: TRBJ2-1; CDR3 DNA: TGCGCCAGCAGTCCCGAGTTTCTCCTGGCCTACAATGAGCAGTTCTTC; CDR3 protein: CASSPEFLLAYNEQFF
clone size: NA; D gene: NA; V gene: TRBV7-2; J gene: TRBJ2-7; CDR3 DNA: TGTGCCAGCAGCTTAGTTGGCAGAGAGCAGTACTTC; CDR3 protein: CASSLVGREQYF
clone size: NA; D gene: NA; V gene: TRBV4-1; J gene: TRBJ2-3; CDR3 DNA: TGCGCCAGCAGCCAACTAAGGGACCGCGATACGCAGTATTTT; CDR3 protein: CASSQLRDRDTQYF
clone size: NA; D gene: TRBD1; V gene: TRBV28; J gene: TRBJ2-7; CDR3 DNA: TGTGCCAGCAGCGGACAGGGGTGGAGTGAGCAGTACTTC; CDR3 protein: CASSGQGWSEQYF
clone size: NA; D gene: NA; V gene: TRBV28; J gene: TRBJ1-2; CDR3 DNA: TGTGCCAGCAGTTTAGCGGAGAGGGGCCGGGGCTACACCTTC; CDR3 protein: CASSLAERGRGYTF
clone size: once; D gene: NA; V gene: TRBV6-1; J gene: TRBJ1-5; CDR3 DNA: TGTGCCAGCAGTGAACCGGGGGTAGACAATCAGCCCCAGCATTTT; CDR3 protein: CASSEPGVDNQPQHF
clone size: NA; D gene: NA; V gene: TRBV30; J gene: TRBJ1-1; CDR3 DNA: TGTGCCTGGAGTGGAAGGGGGGCGCAGAACACTGAAGCTTTCTTT; CDR3 protein: CAWSGRGAQNTEAFF
clone size: NA; D gene: NA; V gene: TRBV6-5; J gene: TRBJ1-5; CDR3 DNA: TGTGCCAGCATCAAACAGGGCTATCAGCCCCAGCATTTT; CDR3 protein: CASIKQGYQPQHF
clone size: NA; D gene: NA; V gene: TRBV4-2; J gene: TRBJ2-1; CDR3 DNA: TGTGCCAGCAGCCGATCCCGGGACCTAAATGAGCAGTTCTTC; CDR3 protein: CASSRSRDLNEQFF
clone size: NA; D gene: NA; V gene: TRBV9; J gene: TRBJ2-7; CDR3 DNA: TGTGCCAGCAGCGTCTCGCCCTCCTACGAGCAGTACTTC; CDR3 protein: CASSVSPSYEQYF
clone size: once; D gene: NA; V gene: TRBV28; J gene: TRBJ2-2; CDR3 DNA: TGTGCCAGCATCGCCGACTCAGGGCGTGCACGGGAGCTGTTTTTT; CDR3 protein: CASIADSGRARELFF
clone size: NA; D gene: NA; V gene: TRBV15; J gene: TRBJ1-4; CDR3 DNA: TGTGCCACCAGCAGAGCTGTGGCAACTAATGAAAAACTGTTTTTT; CDR3 protein: CATSRAVATNEKLFF
clone size: NA; D gene: TRBD1; V gene: TRBV11-2; J gene: TRBJ1-4; CDR3 DNA: TGTGCCAGCAGCCCAAATTTTCCGGGACAGGCAAGGAAACTGTTTTTT; CDR3 protein: CASSPNFPGQARKLFF
clone size: NA; D gene: TRBD2; V gene: TRBV9; J gene: TRBJ2-1; CDR3 DNA: TGTGCCAGCAGCGTAGGCGGTGGGACTAGCCCATACAATGAGCAGTTCTTC; CDR3 protein: CASSVGGGTSPYNEQFF
clone size: NA; D gene: NA; V gene: TRBV6-5; J gene: TRBJ2-1; CDR3 DNA: TGTGCCAGCAGTCGTCGGAGAGACCTAGGGGCGCAGTTCTTC; CDR3 protein: CASSRRRDLGAQFF
clone size: NA; D gene: NA; V gene: TRBV19; J gene: TRBJ1-1; CDR3 DNA: TGTGCCAGTAGCGAAATCCGGAACACTGAAGCTTTCTTT; CDR3 protein: CASSEIRNTEAFF
clone size: NA; D gene: NA; V gene: TRBV29-1; J gene: TRBJ2-5; CDR3 DNA: TGCAGCAGCGGTAGGGGCGAGACCCAGTACTTC; CDR3 protein: CSSGRGETQYF
clone size: NA; D gene: NA; V gene: TRBV5-1; J gene: TRBJ2-3; CDR3 DNA: TGCGCCAGCAGCTTACAACAGGAAACAGATACGCAGTATTTT; CDR3 protein: CASSLQQETDTQYF
clone size: NA; D gene: NA; V gene: TRBV7-9; J gene: TRBJ2-2; CDR3 DNA: TGTGCCAGCAGCTTTAAGACCGGGACACTTGCAAACACCGGGGAGCTGTTTTTT; CDR3 protein: CASSFKTGTLANTGELFF
clone size: NA; D gene: NA; V gene: TRBV30; J gene: TRBJ1-2; CDR3 DNA: TGTGCCTGGGCAGAGGACCTTAACTATGGCTACACCTTC; CDR3 protein: CAWAEDLNYGYTF
clone size: once; D gene: TRBD2; V gene: TRBV7-2; J gene: TRBJ2-1; CDR3 DNA: TGTGCCAGCAGACTGACTAGCGGGCTTAAGAGCGAGCAGTTCTTC; CDR3 protein: CASRLTSGLKSEQFF
clone size: once; D gene: NA; V gene: TRBV5-1; J gene: TRBJ2-2; CDR3 DNA: TGCGCCAGCAGCCTTCAAGGTGACACCGGGGAGCTGTTTTTT; CDR3 protein: CASSLQGDTGELFF
clone size: NA; D gene: TRBD1; V gene: TRBV28; J gene: TRBJ2-7; CDR3 DNA: TGTGCCAGCAGGCTTCAGACAGGGGTCCCTACCTACGAGCAGTACTTC; CDR3 protein: CASRLQTGVPTYEQYF
clone size: NA; D gene: TRBD1; V gene: TRBV11-3; J gene: TRBJ2-5; CDR3 DNA: TGTGCCAGCAGCTTGGGGACAGGGGACCAAGAGACCCAGTACTTC; CDR3 protein: CASSLGTGDQETQYF
clone size: NA; D gene: TRBD2; V gene: TRBV5-1; J gene: TRBJ2-1; CDR3 DNA: TGCGCCAGCAGCTACAACCCTAGCGGGATGGACAATGAGCAGTTCTTC; CDR3 protein: CASSYNPSGMDNEQFF
clone size: NA; D gene: NA; V gene: TRBV7-7; J gene: TRBJ2-3; CDR3 DNA: TGTGCCAGCAGCCCGGACACAGATACGCAGTATTTT; CDR3 protein: CASSPDTDTQYF
clone size: NA; D gene: TRBD1; V gene: TRBV19; J gene: TRBJ2-7; CDR3 DNA: TGTGCCAGTCGGTCGGGGACAGGGCTCTCCTACGAGCAGTACTTC; CDR3 protein: CASRSGTGLSYEQYF
clone size: NA; D gene: TRBD1; V gene: TRBV6-1; J gene: TRBJ1-2; CDR3 DNA: TGTGCCAGCAGTGGACAGGACAGGGTTCTTACTTATGGCTACACCTTC; CDR3 protein: CASSGQDRVLTYGYTF
clone size: once; D gene: NA; V gene: TRBV7-2; J gene: TRBJ2-7; CDR3 DNA: TGTGCCAGCAGCCGCAGGGATTGGGGATACGAGCAGTACTTC; CDR3 protein: CASSRRDWGYEQYF